A selection of T cell receptor beta chains follows, all from one sample in a study of T-cell memory formation after mild COVID-19. TCRdb used MiXCR to reprocess the 5' RACE reads, holding one entry per CDR3 protein. The table includes around 200,000 distinct CDR3 sequences, over 9.5% detected once. The material sequenced was PBMCs or a T cell subset sorted from them (not recorded which). The receptors derive from a man younger than 35 who had mild COVID-19 (a few samples of this study predate the infection). Cell type and time point are not known. Both conserved end residues are trimmed from each CDR3.

J: TRBJ2-2
V: TRBV6-5
CDR3: ASSLSRGRTPVTGELF

J: TRBJ2-3
V: TRBV20-1
CDR3: SARDPRTSGVGTDTQY

J: TRBJ2-5
V: TRBV5-1
CDR3: ASTLGSGTSAQETQY

J: TRBJ2-5
V: TRBV7-8
CDR3: ASSLPRQDSQY

J: TRBJ1-6
V: TRBV7-9
CDR3: ASSEGLHRNSPLH

J: TRBJ1-6
V: TRBV20-1
CDR3: SARVGNNSPLH

J: TRBJ1-6
V: TRBV11-2
CDR3: ASSSTENSPLH

J: TRBJ1-5
V: TRBV2
CDR3: ASNDFGNQPQH

J: TRBJ1-1
V: TRBV5-1
CDR3: ASSLEQGGGGGEAF

J: TRBJ2-1
V: TRBV4-1
CDR3: ASSQDRWEGNEQF

J: TRBJ1-2
V: TRBV7-2
CDR3: ASRRDRVSGYT

J: TRBJ2-1
V: TRBV28
CDR3: ASSLLSSYNEQF

J: TRBJ2-1
V: TRBV6-2/TRBV6-3
CDR3: ASSYSIGRGRFNEQF

J: .
V: TRBV12-3/TRBV12-4
CDR3: ASSPVVLGQPQY

J: TRBJ2-1
V: TRBV5-1
CDR3: ASSVIAGVDNEQF

J: TRBJ2-3
V: TRBV10-3
CDR3: AISRGSTDTQY

J: TRBJ1-1
V: TRBV12-3/TRBV12-4
CDR3: ASTLGSAF

J: TRBJ2-5
V: TRBV7-2
CDR3: ASSPSGPYLEETQY

J: TRBJ1-3
V: TRBV5-1
CDR3: ASSLRAGSGNTIY

J: TRBJ2-1
V: TRBV7-3
CDR3: ASSPSRDSIDEQF

J: TRBJ1-6
V: TRBV4-3
CDR3: ASSQDTSVLGSPLH

J: TRBJ2-5
V: TRBV7-6
CDR3: ASSPGQKETQY

J: TRBJ2-3
V: TRBV5-1
CDR3: ASSSTPNTDTQY

J: TRBJ1-1
V: TRBV2
CDR3: ASNGQQNTEAF

J: TRBJ2-3
V: TRBV9
CDR3: ASSVGPKGPDTQY

J: TRBJ2-1
V: TRBV4-2
CDR3: ASSRTGMGEQF

J: TRBJ2-7
V: TRBV7-2
CDR3: ASSRLEGEQY

J: TRBJ2-5
V: TRBV6-2/TRBV6-3
CDR3: ASRTSGETQY

J: TRBJ2-1
V: TRBV7-2
CDR3: ASSQTTLGSYEQF

J: TRBJ1-3
V: TRBV6-1
CDR3: ASSGNTIY

J: TRBJ1-2
V: TRBV12-3/TRBV12-4
CDR3: ASNRDPGRGGYT

J: TRBJ2-1
V: TRBV6-5
CDR3: ASSSGDRYNEQF

J: TRBJ1-1
V: TRBV3-1
CDR3: ASSQGFWDTEAF

J: TRBJ1-2
V: TRBV2
CDR3: ASTVRSYGYT

J: TRBJ2-4
V: TRBV5-1
CDR3: ASSKSWEAKNIQY

J: TRBJ2-3
V: TRBV7-2
CDR3: ASSLSRGRTDTQY

J: TRBJ1-5
V: TRBV4-2
CDR3: ASSHDMSNQPQH

J: TRBJ1-1
V: TRBV5-8
CDR3: ASSFTGGLGAF

J: TRBJ2-2
V: TRBV7-3
CDR3: ASSPGTGIPGELF

J: TRBJ2-1
V: TRBV7-9
CDR3: ASSARQDDRFTMRSVQF

J: TRBJ1-1
V: TRBV20-1
CDR3: SARDSGHSNTEAF

J: TRBJ2-1
V: TRBV5-1
CDR3: ASSLGLGTVAYNEQF

J: TRBJ2-1
V: TRBV3-1
CDR3: ASSLAPVTGNEQF

J: TRBJ1-2
V: TRBV4-2
CDR3: ASSQGGGYGYT

J: TRBJ1-5
V: TRBV5-6
CDR3: ASSPGRNQPQH

J: TRBJ1-1
V: TRBV29-1
CDR3: MVTNTEAF

J: TRBJ1-6
V: TRBV12-3/TRBV12-4
CDR3: ASSPSSGPYSPLH

J: TRBJ2-7
V: TRBV5-4
CDR3: ASSLGLQGYEQY

J: TRBJ1-6
V: TRBV7-2
CDR3: ASSLDPVLNSPLH

J: TRBJ1-1
V: TRBV24-1
CDR3: ATTGQGNTEAF

J: TRBJ1-5
V: TRBV19
CDR3: ASSIRNSNQPQH

J: TRBJ2-2
V: TRBV7-8
CDR3: ASSLGPLAVTGELF

J: TRBJ1-6
V: TRBV4-1
CDR3: ASSQTGAANSPLH

J: TRBJ1-3
V: TRBV10-3
CDR3: AIRPTGQSGNTIY